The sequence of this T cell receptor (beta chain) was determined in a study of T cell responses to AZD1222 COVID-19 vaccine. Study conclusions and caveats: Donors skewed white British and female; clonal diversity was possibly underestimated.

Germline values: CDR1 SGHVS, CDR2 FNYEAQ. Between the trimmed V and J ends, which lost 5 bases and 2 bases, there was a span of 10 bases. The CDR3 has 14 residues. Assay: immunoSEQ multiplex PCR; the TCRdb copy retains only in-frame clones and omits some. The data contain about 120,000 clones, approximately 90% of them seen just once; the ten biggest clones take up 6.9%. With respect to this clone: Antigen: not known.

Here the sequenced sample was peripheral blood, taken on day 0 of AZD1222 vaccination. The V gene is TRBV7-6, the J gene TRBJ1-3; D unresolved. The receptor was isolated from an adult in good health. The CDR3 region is CASSRTQAGNTIYF. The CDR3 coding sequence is TGTGCCAGCAGCAGGACTCAGGCTGGAAACACCATATATTTT. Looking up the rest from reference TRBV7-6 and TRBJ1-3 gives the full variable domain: GAGVSQSPRYKVTKRGQDVALRCDPISGHVSLYWYRQALGQGPEFLTYFNYEAQQDKSGLPNDRFSAERPEGSISTLTIQRTEQRDSAMYRCASSRTQAGNTIYFGEGSWLTVV.